Listed below are T cell receptor beta chains from one sample, sequenced in a study of cytomegalovirus exposure and HLA in healthy donors. Libraries were prepared by immunoSEQ multiplex PCR; TCRdb keeps only in-frame clonotypes and omits some of them. This table has roughly 150,000 clones, 73% appearing once. Sequenced material: PBMCs. The origin of the receptors is a woman aged 18-29 years in good health and CMV-seronegative. Both conserved end residues are part of each CDR3. Each record gives: V gene, J gene, D gene, clone size, CDR3 DNA, CDR3 protein. The D gene is left open where the match is weak. The size field is filled for only some rows; it gives once, few, many or a size class.

V gene: TRBV7-9
J gene: TRBJ1-6
D gene: NA
clone size: NA
CDR3 DNA: TGTGCCAGCAGACCTAGCTCCTATAATTCACCCCTCCACTTT
CDR3 protein: CASRPSSYNSPLHF

V gene: TRBV4-1
J gene: TRBJ1-4
D gene: TRBD1
clone size: NA
CDR3 DNA: TGCGCCAGCAGCCAATCTCAGGGGGCTGGTAATGAAAAACTGTTTTTT
CDR3 protein: CASSQSQGAGNEKLFF

V gene: TRBV11-3
J gene: TRBJ2-3
D gene: NA
clone size: NA
CDR3 DNA: TGTGCCAGCAGCTTAAAAATCGGGTCTAACACAGATACGCAGTATTTT
CDR3 protein: CASSLKIGSNTDTQYF

V gene: TRBV9
J gene: TRBJ2-1
D gene: TRBD2
clone size: once
CDR3 DNA: TGTGCCAGCAGCGTAGTGGGACTAGCGGGAGTTAGTGAGCAGTTCTTC
CDR3 protein: CASSVVGLAGVSEQFF

V gene: TRBV7-2
J gene: TRBJ1-2
D gene: NA
clone size: NA
CDR3 DNA: TGTGCCAGCAGCCGCGTCGGGGGGAATAACTATGGCTACACCTTC
CDR3 protein: CASSRVGGNNYGYTF

V gene: TRBV10-2
J gene: TRBJ2-3
D gene: NA
clone size: NA
CDR3 DNA: TGCGCCAGCAGTGACCACCTAGCGCTAAAGAACGCAGATACGCAGTATTTT
CDR3 protein: CASSDHLALKNADTQYF

V gene: TRBV30
J gene: TRBJ2-2
D gene: TRBD1
clone size: once
CDR3 DNA: TGTGCCTGGAGTTATACAGGGGCCTCGAACACCGGGGAGCTGTTTTTT
CDR3 protein: CAWSYTGASNTGELFF

V gene: TRBV28
J gene: TRBJ1-3
D gene: TRBD1
clone size: NA
CDR3 DNA: TGTGCCAGCAGACCCTCACCGGGACAGGGTTTGGCTGGAAACACCATATATTTT
CDR3 protein: CASRPSPGQGLAGNTIYF

V gene: TRBV2
J gene: TRBJ2-3
D gene: NA
clone size: NA
CDR3 DNA: TGTGCCAGTACAGGGTCAGATACGCAGTATTTT
CDR3 protein: CASTGSDTQYF

V gene: TRBV4-1
J gene: TRBJ2-4
D gene: NA
clone size: few
CDR3 DNA: TGCGCCAGCAGCCAAGATAAGGGGGCCAAAAACATTCAGTACTTC
CDR3 protein: CASSQDKGAKNIQYF

V gene: TRBV7-9
J gene: TRBJ2-7
D gene: NA
clone size: NA
CDR3 DNA: TGTGCCAGCAGCATCAGGGACGAGCAGTACTTC
CDR3 protein: CASSIRDEQYF

V gene: TRBV4-3
J gene: TRBJ2-7
D gene: TRBD1
clone size: NA
CDR3 DNA: TGCGCCAGCAGCCAAGATAGGGGACAGACCTACGAGCAGTACTTC
CDR3 protein: CASSQDRGQTYEQYF

V gene: TRBV27
J gene: TRBJ1-2
D gene: TRBD1
clone size: NA
CDR3 DNA: TGTGCCAGCAGTTTCGTGAGGACAGGGGGCCATGGCTACACCTTC
CDR3 protein: CASSFVRTGGHGYTF

V gene: TRBV5-1
J gene: TRBJ2-6
D gene: TRBD2
clone size: NA
CDR3 DNA: TGCGCCAGCACCCCGTTTCGGGATAAGCGGGGTAGCTCTGGGGCCAACGTCCTGACTTTC
CDR3 protein: CASTPFRDKRGSSGANVLTF

V gene: TRBV29-1
J gene: TRBJ2-1
D gene: NA
clone size: NA
CDR3 DNA: TGCAGCGTTGAAGGCAAGGCAGGACTTTCTCCGAGCTCCTACAATGAGCAGTTCTTC
CDR3 protein: CSVEGKAGLSPSSYNEQFF

V gene: TRBV6-6
J gene: TRBJ2-2
D gene: TRBD2
clone size: NA
CDR3 DNA: TGTGCCAGCAGTCCCCGACTAGCGGTCACCGGGGAGCTGTTTTTT
CDR3 protein: CASSPRLAVTGELFF

V gene: TRBV6-5
J gene: TRBJ2-7
D gene: NA
clone size: NA
CDR3 DNA: TGTGCCAGCACGTCCCTTACAAGGGGCTCCTACGAGCAGTACTTC
CDR3 protein: CASTSLTRGSYEQYF

V gene: TRBV19
J gene: TRBJ1-2
D gene: NA
clone size: NA
CDR3 DNA: TGTGCAAATTTTTTAGGGGATTCTAACTATGGCTACACCTTC
CDR3 protein: CANFLGDSNYGYTF

V gene: TRBV5-1
J gene: TRBJ2-7
D gene: NA
clone size: NA
CDR3 DNA: TGCGCCAGCAGCGCTGACAGCTACGAGCAGTACTTC
CDR3 protein: CASSADSYEQYF

V gene: TRBV6-5
J gene: TRBJ1-5
D gene: TRBD1
clone size: NA
CDR3 DNA: TGTGCCAGCCGCACAGGGGGGTCCAATCAGCCCCAGCATTTT
CDR3 protein: CASRTGGSNQPQHF

V gene: TRBV28
J gene: TRBJ2-3
D gene: TRBD1
clone size: NA
CDR3 DNA: TGTGCCAGCAGTACACCGGGACAGGCAACAGATACGCAGTATTTT
CDR3 protein: CASSTPGQATDTQYF

V gene: TRBV6-6
J gene: TRBJ1-1
D gene: TRBD1
clone size: once
CDR3 DNA: TGTGCCAGCAGTTTGGACAGGCCAGCCACTGAAGCTTTCTTT
CDR3 protein: CASSLDRPATEAFF